The text below deals with one T cell receptor beta chain. This entry is derived from a study of blood T cell repertoires in COVID-19. Study-wide background: Material from acute and convalescent COVID-19 was sourced from the United States, Italy and Spain. PBMCs, B-cell-depleted T cells, or T cells provided the cDNA or gDNA that made up the material.

V was cut by 4 bases and J by 2 bases, with 5 bases left in between. The CDR3 consists of 12 residues. Germline values: CDR1 SGDLS, CDR2 YYNGEE. Authors' data handling: Reference gene primer amplification gave nucleated cell count estimates. The assay was immunoSEQ multiplex PCR, and TCRdb's table has in-frame clones only and misses some. V and J calls and clone size follow that table, whereas D and trimming were derived from the DNA. The sample lists 76,000 or so clones, approximately 80% occurring once. Sequenced material: peripheral blood. The rearrangement links TRBV9 to TRBJ2-3; D unresolved. The origin of this receptor is a man aged 45-65 years with acute or convalescent COVID-19. This chain's CDR3 is CASSPFTDTQYF. The CDR3, as DNA: TGTGCCAGCAGCCCCTTCACAGATACGCAGTATTTT.